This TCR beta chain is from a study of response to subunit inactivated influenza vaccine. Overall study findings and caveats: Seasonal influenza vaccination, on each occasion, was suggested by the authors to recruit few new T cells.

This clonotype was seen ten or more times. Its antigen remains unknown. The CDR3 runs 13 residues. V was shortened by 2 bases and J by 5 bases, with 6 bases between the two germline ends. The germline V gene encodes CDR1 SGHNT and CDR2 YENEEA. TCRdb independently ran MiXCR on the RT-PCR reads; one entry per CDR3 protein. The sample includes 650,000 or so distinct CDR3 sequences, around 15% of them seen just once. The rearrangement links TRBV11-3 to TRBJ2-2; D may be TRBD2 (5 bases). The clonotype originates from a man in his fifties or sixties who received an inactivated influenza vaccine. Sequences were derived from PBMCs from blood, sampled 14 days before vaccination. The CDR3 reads CASSLRLTGELFF. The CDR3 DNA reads TGTGCCAGCAGCTTACGACTAACCGGGGAGCTGTTTTTT. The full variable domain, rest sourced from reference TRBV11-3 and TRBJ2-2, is EAGVVQSPRYKIIEKKQPVAFWCNPISGHNTLYWYLQNLGQGPELLIRYENEEAVDDSQLPKDRFSAERLKGVDSTLKIQPAELGDSAVYLCASSLRLTGELFFGEGSRLTVL.